This T cell receptor beta chain was obtained from a study of shared clonotypes between healthy human individuals. At the level of the study: A few men and a couple of women, aged 18 to 49, were donors.

The V segment lost 4 bases and the J segment 6 bases; nucleotides outside the gene matches: 5. This CDR3 region has 13 residues. CDR1 and CDR2 from the germline V gene are SGDLS and YYNGEE. Amplification in unsorted PBMC replicate PCRs started from around 330 ng DNA, which equals about 30,000 T cell genomes. Sequencing on ten immunoSEQ deep assay plates was performed for unsorted PBMC DNA. TCRdb keeps only in-frame clones here, not all; method: immunoSEQ multiplex PCR. The table shows approximately 500,000 clones, with 81% occurring only once. This clone was seen a few times. Genomic DNA came from tens of millions of PBMCs in unsorted samples.

This receptor was identified in a woman in her thirties or forties in good health. Some clones in this sample may be carry-over from other donors' samples. What was sequenced was PBMCs. This rearrangement joins TRBV9 to TRBJ2-7; 9 bases are a match to TRBD1. CDR3 DNA sequence: TGTGCCAGCAGCTCCGGGACAGGGAGCGAGCAGTACTTC. This gives the protein CASSSGTGSEQYF.